The clone carrying this T cell receptor (beta chain) has at least ten counts. Each CDR3 protein gets one entry after TCRdb re-called the 5' RACE reads with MiXCR. Among about 240,000 distinct CDR3 sequences listed, about 9.1% were seen once. The record originates from a study of CD8 T cells in ankylosing spondylitis. Germline V gene data show CDR1 as SGHTA and CDR2 as FQGNSA. The CDR3 totals 16 residues. V was clipped by 3 bases and J by 1 base, with 15 bases between them. The genes are TRBV7-2 and TRBJ1-1; tentatively, D is TRBD1 (5 bases). The receptor was isolated from a male donor with ankylosing spondylitis or in good health (not recorded which). The sequenced sample consisted of blood, either unsorted or a sorted T cell fraction (not recorded which). The CDR3 is CASSFNEMGGNTEAFF. Here the CDR3 DNA reads TGTGCCAGCAGCTTCAATGAGATGGGGGGGAACACTGAAGCTTTCTTT.